This TCR beta chain appears in the sequencing data of a study of T cell changes during pregnancy in multiple sclerosis. The repertoire was sequenced with immunoSEQ multiplex PCR; TCRdb's copy has only in-frame clones and lacks some. The data show 50,000 to 80,000 clones, 91% seen once. The receptor comes from a female donor with multiple sclerosis, enrolled in a pregnancy study. The sequences come from CD8+ T cells from peripheral blood mononuclear cells, collected before pregnancy.

The CDR3 DNA reads as TGTGCCAGCAGTCCGGGACAGGGAAACTTCGAGCAGTACTTC. Encoded protein: CASSPGQGNFEQYF. The V gene is TRBV27, the J gene TRBJ2-7, with 9 bases fitting TRBD1. The ends lost 5 bases at V and 6 bases at J; junction bases unmatched: 8. The CDR3 runs 14 residues. CDR1 is MNHEY and CDR2 is SMNVEV in the germline V gene (reference sequence).